The table lists the clone carrying this T cell receptor (beta chain) with a few counts. Its target is unknown. CDR3 length: 13 residues. CDR1 MDHEN and CDR2 SYDVKM come from the germline V gene. The V and J ends lost 7 bases and 5 bases respectively, with 14 bases between them. In the library, unique molecular identifiers were attached to individual cDNA molecules. One entry per CDR3 protein results from TCRdb running MiXCR on the RACE reads. Among 180,000 or so distinct CDR3 sequences listed, around 13% were seen once. The sample originates from a study of human T cells and chemical hapten exposure. Whole-study results and caveats: Relative to controls, expanded TCRs formed significantly more large CDR3 similarity clusters.

Time point noted: patch test 1, 2 weeks after DPC sensitization. Treatment reported: therapeutic diphenylcyclopropenone sensitization with weekly scalp DPC. This material consisted of whole blood, taken in connection with sensitization to the hapten diphenylcyclopropenone (DPC). The chain has TRBV28 and TRBJ1-1, with D perhaps matching TRBD1 (5 bases). This receptor was taken from a woman aged 25 to 39 with alopecia areata. Some clones in this sample may be carry-over from other donors' samples. The DNA of the CDR3 is TGTGCCAGCATTTTTGGGGGGAGGACTGAAGCTTTCTTT. It encodes CASIFGGRTEAFF.